The clone carrying this T cell receptor (beta chain) was detected only a few times. Its antigen is unidentified. This CDR3 is 15 amino acids long. Germline V gives CDR1 MDHEN, CDR2 SYDVKM. V shed 4 bases and J 6 bases; nucleotides not matched to a gene: 4. The PCR contained 60 Vbeta and 13 Jbeta primers. Assay used: immunoSEQ multiplex PCR; TCRdb lists only in-frame clones, some missing. The sample includes 140,000 to 150,000 clones, around 84% of them seen just once. This specimen comes from a study of cytomegalovirus exposure and HLA in healthy donors. Whole-study results and caveats: In an earlier analysis, about 87% or about 30%: the productive usage of most TCR beta V segments.

Sequencing input: PBMCs. This TCR came from a man between 40 and 49 years old in good health and CMV-seropositive. The J gene is TRBJ2-1, the V gene TRBV28; 12 bases match TRBD2. CDR3 coding DNA: TGTGCCAGCAGTTCGACTAGCGGGAGATTCAATGAGCAGTTCTTC. Translated: CASSSTSGRFNEQFF.